The clone carrying this TCR beta chain occurred once. The CDR3 covers 15 residues. Deletions cut 3 bases from V and 5 bases from J, with 15 bases between. Germline lookup yields CDR1 LNHNV and CDR2 YYDKDF (reference sequence). The entry originates in a study of technical replicates of blood from a few donors. Assay: immunoSEQ multiplex PCR; the TCRdb copy retains only in-frame clones and omits some. The sample lists about 99,000 clones, about 95% occurring once. J is TRBJ2-3 and V is TRBV15; D is perhaps TRBD2 (6 bases). This clonotype was sampled from a human donor in good health. Source material: T cells isolated from PBMCs. CDR3 region: CATSRSSPGRDTQYF. The CDR3 nucleotides read TGTGCCACCAGCAGGTCGAGCCCCGGGAGAGATACGCAGTATTTT.